Described below is a single T cell receptor beta chain sequence and its context. CDR1 and CDR2 (germline): SGHVS, FNYEAQ. The CDR3 totals 22 residues. V lost 4 bases, J lost 4 bases, and 37 bases lay in between. Profiled with immunoSEQ multiplex PCR; TCRdb holds only in-frame clones, not every one. The profile shows some 10,000 clones, around 75% of them singletons. As for treatment: randomized to nivolumab then ipilimumab (arm A) or the reverse (arm B). This sample was included in a study of sequential checkpoint blockade in melanoma. The input for sequencing was CD8+ T cells sorted from blood (inferred from file names), taken from a patient given nivolumab and ipilimumab in sequence. The clonotype originates from a human donor with melanoma. The V call is TRBV7-6, the J call TRBJ2-5; a possible D gene is TRBD2 (6 bases). The DNA for the CDR3 is TGTGCCAGCAGCTCCGATGCGGTGGCATCTAGCGTTAGACTCCCCCTGGGAGAGACCCAGTACTTC. Translating gives CASSSDAVASSVRLPLGETQYF. Full variable domain (remainder filled in from reference TRBV7-6 and TRBJ2-5): GAGVSQSPRYKVTKRGQDVALRCDPISGHVSLYWYRQALGQGPEFLTYFNYEAQQDKSGLPNDRFSAERPEGSISTLTIQRTEQRDSAMYRCASSSDAVASSVRLPLGETQYFGPGTRLLVL.